Below, 4 T cell receptor beta chains from the same sample are listed, as sequenced in a study of blood T cell repertoires in COVID-19. Method: immunoSEQ multiplex PCR; TCRdb's copy keeps in-frame clones and lacks some. This table has about 360,000 clones, around 87% appearing once. Material for sequencing was PBMCs or T cells enriched from blood (not recorded which). The receptors derive from a man aged 35-49 years in a cohort exposed to, infected with or recovered from COVID-19 (not recorded which).

V and J are TRBV3-1 (or the pseudogene TRBV3-2) and TRBJ2-5, with D hard to call. Germline CDR1 reads LGHDT; CDR2 reads YNNKEL (reference sequence). This CDR3 is built from 14 residues. V lost 0 bases and J 5 bases, leaving 10 bases between the germline ends. CDR3 residues: CASSQDLGRETQYF. The CDR3, as DNA: TGTGCCAGCAGCCAAGATCTCGGCAGGGAGACCCAGTACTTC.

This rearrangement joins TRBV5-1 to TRBJ2-2; D call uncertain. The CDR3 loop spans 12 amino acids. Germline V gene sequence: CDR1 SGHRS, CDR2 YFSETQ. Trimming pared 4 bases from V and 2 bases from J, leaving 3 bases between. This CDR3 reads CASSLNTGELFF. For the CDR3, the DNA is TGCGCCAGCAGCCTAAACACCGGGGAGCTGTTTTTT.

The V and J genes are TRBV27 and TRBJ2-7, with D perhaps TRBD2 (5 bases). This CDR3 has 16 amino acids. CDR1 and CDR2 (germline): MNHEY, SMNVEV (reference sequence). Trimming left V 5 bases short and J 7 bases short, with 24 bases between. CDR3 coding DNA: TGTGCCAGCAGTCACCCCACACTTTCCCTCCGGAGGGAGCAGTACTTC. This codes for CASSHPTLSLRREQYF.

This chain connects TRBV4-1 to TRBJ2-7; TRBD2 matches 8 bases. Germline CDR1 MGHRA, CDR2 YSYEKL. Trimming at V came to 3 bases and at J to 2 bases, leaving 9 bases not matched to a gene. This CDR3 region has 16 residues. This CDR3 reads CASSQSLAGFAYEQYF. The CDR3 DNA is TGCGCCAGCAGCCAGTCGTTAGCGGGATTTGCCTACGAGCAGTACTTC.